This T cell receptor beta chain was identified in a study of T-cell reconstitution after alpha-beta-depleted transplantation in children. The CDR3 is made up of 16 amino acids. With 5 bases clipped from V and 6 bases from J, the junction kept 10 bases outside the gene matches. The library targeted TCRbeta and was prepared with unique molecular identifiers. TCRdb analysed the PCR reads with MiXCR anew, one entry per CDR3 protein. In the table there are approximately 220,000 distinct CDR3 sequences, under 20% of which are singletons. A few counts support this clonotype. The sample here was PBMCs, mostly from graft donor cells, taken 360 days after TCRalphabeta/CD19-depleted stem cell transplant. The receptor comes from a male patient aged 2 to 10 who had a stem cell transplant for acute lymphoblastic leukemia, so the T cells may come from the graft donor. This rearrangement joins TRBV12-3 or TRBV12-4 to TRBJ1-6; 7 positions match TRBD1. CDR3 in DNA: TGTGCCAGCAGTACTAGCCTAGGGACAGCTAATTCACCCCTCCACTTT. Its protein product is CASSTSLGTANSPLHF.